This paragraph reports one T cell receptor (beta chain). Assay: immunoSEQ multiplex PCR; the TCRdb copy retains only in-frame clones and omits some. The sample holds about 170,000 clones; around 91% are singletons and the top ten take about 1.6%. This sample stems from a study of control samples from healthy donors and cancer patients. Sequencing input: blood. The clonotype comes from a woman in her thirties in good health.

DNA for the CDR3: TGTGCCAGTAGTATTATTGACTCTGGGGCCAACGTCCTGACTTTC. Amino acids: CASSIIDSGANVLTF. The chain has TRBV19 and TRBJ2-6; no clear D. From germline, CDR1 is LNHDA and CDR2 SQIVND (reference sequence). Trimming cost V 3 bases and J 0 bases, with 6 bases left between them. The CDR3 is 15 amino acids.